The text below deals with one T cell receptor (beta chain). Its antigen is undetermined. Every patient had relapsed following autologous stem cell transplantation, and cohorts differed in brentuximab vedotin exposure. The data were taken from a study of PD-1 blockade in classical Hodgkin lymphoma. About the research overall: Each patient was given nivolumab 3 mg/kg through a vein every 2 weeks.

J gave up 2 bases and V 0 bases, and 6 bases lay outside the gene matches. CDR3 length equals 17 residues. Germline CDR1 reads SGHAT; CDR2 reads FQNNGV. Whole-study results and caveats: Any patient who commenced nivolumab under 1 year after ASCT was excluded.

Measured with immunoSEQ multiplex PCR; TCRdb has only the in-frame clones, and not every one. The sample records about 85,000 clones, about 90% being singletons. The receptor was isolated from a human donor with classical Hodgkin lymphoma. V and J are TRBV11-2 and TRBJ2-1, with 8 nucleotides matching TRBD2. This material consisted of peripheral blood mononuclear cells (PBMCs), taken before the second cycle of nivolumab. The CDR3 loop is CASSLDVRGGTYNEQFF. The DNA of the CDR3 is TGTGCCAGCAGCTTAGATGTGCGCGGGGGGACCTACAATGAGCAGTTCTTC.